Detailed here is one TCR beta chain. These data are taken from a study of identifying expanded T cells in peripheral blood. CDR1 and CDR2 (germline): MGHDK, SYGVNS. The length of the CDR3 is 12 residues. V lost 2 bases and J 5 bases, leaving 4 bases between the germline ends. Repertoires were generated with immunoSEQ multiplex PCR, while TCRdb's copy carries only in-frame clones and drops some. This sample has about 100,000 clones, with roughly 88% found just once. The sequence was obtained from a person aged 18 to 70 in good health. The rearrangement joins TRBV25-1 to TRBJ2-1; D gene ambiguous. The specimen was blood. CDR3 residues: CASSERNNEQFF. CDR3 DNA: TGTGCCAGCAGTGAAAGGAACAATGAGCAGTTCTTC.